The 14 T cell receptor beta chains below all came from one sample that was sequenced in a study of blood T cell repertoires in COVID-19. The protocol was immunoSEQ multiplex PCR, while the TCRdb copy is restricted to in-frame clones and leaves out a portion. This table holds about 67,000 clones, nearly 85% found once. The sequenced material came from peripheral blood. The source of these receptors is a human donor in a cohort sampled during active COVID-19.

This chain connects TRBV19 to TRBJ2-5, with D perhaps TRBD1 (6 bases). This CDR3 region has 12 residues. The germline V gene has CDR1 LNHDA and CDR2 SQIVND (reference sequence). V lost 4 bases to trimming and J lost 12 bases, with 15 bases between them. CDR3 in DNA: TGTGCCAGTAGTACCCTGGACAGTTTGAAGTACTTC. It specifies CASSTLDSLKYF.

The genes are TRBV6-6 and TRBJ1-4; D remains ambiguous. Germline V CDR1 and CDR2: MNHNY, SVGAGI (reference sequence). There are 13 residues in the CDR3. V shed 6 bases and J shed 6 bases, with 11 bases lying between them. CDR3 in DNA: TGTGCCAGCAGGGCAGAGGGCTATGAAAAACTGTTTTTT. Its translation is CASRAEGYEKLFF.

V gene TRBV7-8 combines with J gene TRBJ2-5; D possibly corresponds to TRBD1 (6 bases). V lost 7 bases to trimming and J lost 1 base, with 16 bases between them. The CDR3 sequence is 15 residues long. The germline gives CDR1 SGHVS, CDR2 FQNEAQ. This CDR3 reads CASKEGGFFQETQYF. The CDR3 DNA reads as TGTGCCAGCAAAGAAGGGGGTTTTTTCCAAGAGACCCAGTACTTC.

The chain is built from TRBV11-2 and TRBJ2-1, with 10 bases fitting TRBD1. J gave up 3 bases and V 4 bases, and 3 bases lay outside the gene matches. From germline, CDR1 is SGHAT and CDR2 FQNNGV. This CDR3 has 15 amino acids. The CDR3 bases are TGTGCCAGCAGCTCGAGGACAGGGGGCTACAATGAGCAGTTCTTC. Its protein product is CASSSRTGGYNEQFF.

The CDR3 DNA follows: TGTGCCACCAGTGATCCCAGTAGCGCAGATACGCAGTATTTT. This sequence encodes CATSDPSSADTQYF. The chain combines TRBV24-1 with TRBJ2-3; a weak D match, TRBD2 (5 bases). V lost 3 bases and J 4 bases, leaving 10 bases between the germline ends. This CDR3 is 14 amino acids long. CDR1 and CDR2 (germline): KGHDR, SFDVKD.

The chain carries TRBV30 and TRBJ1-6, with 10 bases matching TRBD1. V trimming: 3 bases; J trimming: 6 bases; junction bases outside the gene matches: 2. The germline CDR1 and CDR2 sequences are GTSNPN and SVGIG (reference sequence). This CDR3 is 14 amino acids long. Written as DNA, the CDR3 is TGTGCCTGGAGAGGGGACAGGGGTAATTCACCCCTCCACTTT. Encoded protein: CAWRGDRGNSPLHF.

The chain combines TRBV5-6 with TRBJ1-2; the D is unclear. Trimming cost V 1 base and J 2 bases, with 12 bases left between them. This CDR3 region has 15 residues. CDR1 is SGHDT and CDR2 is YYEEEE in the germline V gene. As DNA, the CDR3 is TGTGCCAGCAGCTTGTTTGTCAGCGAAAACTATGGCTACACCTTC. It is translated as CASSLFVSENYGYTF.

The sample holds a few counts of this clone. This rearrangement joins TRBV6-1 to TRBJ1-5, with 7 bases matching TRBD1. Per the germline V gene, CDR1 is MNHNS and CDR2 is SASEGT. The V and J ends lost 5 bases and 5 bases, in that order; junction bases with no gene match: 6. The CDR3 runs to 14 residues. The CDR3 loop is CASSPQGGYQPQHF. CDR3 coding DNA: TGTGCCAGCAGTCCCCAGGGGGGTTATCAGCCCCAGCATTTT.

This clone was recorded once. The genes are TRBV27 and TRBJ1-6; 8 nucleotides line up with TRBD1. The CDR3 covers 17 residues. With V trimmed by 11 bases and J by 6 bases, 18 bases remained unmatched. Germline assignment: CDR1 MNHEY and CDR2 SMNVEV (reference sequence). CDR3 coding DNA: TGTGCCTCCTCCGGGACAGGCGTGTTTAGGGCTAATTCACCCCTCCACTTT. It specifies CASSGTGVFRANSPLHF.

The chain couples TRBV11-2 to TRBJ2-5; 7 bases line up with TRBD2. This CDR3 is 15 amino acids long. CDR1 is SGHAT and CDR2 is FQNNGV in the germline V gene. With V trimmed by 0 bases and J by 7 bases, 8 bases remained unmatched. For the CDR3, the DNA is TGTGCCAGCAGCTTAGATGCTAGCGGTTCGGGGACCCAGTACTTC. Residues: CASSLDASGSGTQYF.

This clone is hyperexpanded within its sample. The chain employs TRBV6-5 and TRBJ1-1, with 10 positions matching TRBD1. Germline V CDR1 and CDR2: MNHEY, SVGAGI. The V segment lost 7 bases and the J segment 4 bases; nucleotides outside the gene matches: 3. The CDR3 spans 13 residues. CDR3 sequence: CASIRQGATEAFF. For the CDR3, the DNA is TGTGCCAGCATCAGACAGGGGGCCACTGAAGCTTTCTTT.

This clone was detected only a few times. The gene calls are TRBV7-3 and TRBJ2-2; 10 bases are shared with TRBD1. The CDR3 loop spans 16 amino acids. Per germline, CDR1 SGHTA and CDR2 FQGTGA. Germline trimming cut 5 bases from V and 6 bases from J; bases unmatched to any gene: 9. The CDR3: CASSRTDRGSAGELFF. DNA of the CDR3: TGTGCCAGCAGCCGTACGGACAGGGGGAGCGCCGGGGAGCTGTTTTTT.

The chain employs TRBV6-5 and TRBJ2-6, with D tentatively TRBD2 (6 bases). The V gene's germline CDR1 is MNHEY and CDR2 SVGAGI. Trimming left V 6 bases short and J 0 bases short, with 9 bases between. CDR3 size: 15 residues. In DNA, the CDR3 is TGTGCCAGCAGCCCCGGGAGCTCTGGGGCCAACGTCCTGACTTTC. Its protein is CASSPGSSGANVLTF.

V gene TRBV15 combines with J gene TRBJ1-2; D gene unclear. Looked up from germline, CDR1 is LNHNV and CDR2 is YYDKDF (reference sequence). The CDR3 loop spans 15 amino acids. V gave up 5 bases and J gave up 6 bases, with 19 bases separating them. Here the CDR3 reads CATSPKGRSENGYTF. CDR3 sequence (DNA): TGTGCCACCAGCCCCAAGGGTCGTAGCGAGAATGGCTACACCTTC. The full variable domain, its missing parts supplied by reference TRBV15 and TRBJ1-2, is DAMVIQNPRYQVTQFGKPVTLSCSQTLNHNVMYWYQQKSSQAPKLLFHYYDKDFNNEADTPDNFQSRRPNTSFCFLDIRSPGLGDTAMYLCATSPKGRSENGYTFGSGTRLTVV.